The following is a TCR beta chain sequence with its context. This specimen belongs to a study of blood T cell repertoires in COVID-19. Study at large: T cells, B-cell-depleted T cells, or PBMCs supplied cDNA or gDNA.

The repertoire was sequenced with immunoSEQ multiplex PCR; TCRdb's copy has only in-frame clones and lacks some. The sample includes a few hundred thousand clones, about 85% of them seen just once. V trimming: 10 bases; J trimming: 2 bases; junction bases outside the gene matches: 7. This CDR3 is built from 13 residues. Germline values: CDR1 LNHDA, CDR2 SQIVND (reference sequence). Cohort 3 recovered donors had two negative PCRs, clearance, or symptom resolution. Input material: PBMCs or T cells enriched from blood (not recorded which). The sequence was obtained from a woman in her twenties or thirties who had recovered from COVID-19. The V call is TRBV19, the J call TRBJ1-2; 7 bases align to TRBD1. The CDR3 region has the DNA TGTGCCACTAGGGACAGCCAAAACTATGGCTACACCTTC. It specifies CATRDSQNYGYTF.